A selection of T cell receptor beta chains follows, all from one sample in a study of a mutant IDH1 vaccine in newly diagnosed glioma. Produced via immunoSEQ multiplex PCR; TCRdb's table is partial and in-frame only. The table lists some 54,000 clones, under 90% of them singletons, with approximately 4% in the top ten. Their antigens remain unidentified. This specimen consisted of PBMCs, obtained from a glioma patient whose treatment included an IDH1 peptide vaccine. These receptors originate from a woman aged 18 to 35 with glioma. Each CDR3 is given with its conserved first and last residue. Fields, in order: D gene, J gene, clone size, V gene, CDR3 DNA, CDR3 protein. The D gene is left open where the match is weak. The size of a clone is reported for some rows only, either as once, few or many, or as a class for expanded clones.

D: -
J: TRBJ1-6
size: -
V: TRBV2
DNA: TGTGCCAGCACAACCGGGACTGGCTATTCACCCCTCCACTTT
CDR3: CASTTGTGYSPLHF

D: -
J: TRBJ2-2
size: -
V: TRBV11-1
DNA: TGTGCCAGCAGCTTACTCGGTGGCGGGGAGCTGTTTTTT
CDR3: CASSLLGGGELFF

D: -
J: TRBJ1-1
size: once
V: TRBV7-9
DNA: TGTGCCAGCAGCTTTCCGGGGGTGAACACTGAAGCTTTCTTT
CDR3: CASSFPGVNTEAFF

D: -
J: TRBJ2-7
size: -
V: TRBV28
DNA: TGTGCCAGCAGGGGAGCCGGGACATCCTTCTACGAGCAGTACTTC
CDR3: CASRGAGTSFYEQYF

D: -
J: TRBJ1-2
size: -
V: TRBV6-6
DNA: TGTGCCAGCACCCCTGGGGCGGTCAACTATGGCTACACCTTC
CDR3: CASTPGAVNYGYTF

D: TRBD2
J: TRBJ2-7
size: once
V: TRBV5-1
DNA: TGCGCCAGCAGCTTGGCCACCTCTAGCGGGGCCTCCTACGAGCAGTACTTC
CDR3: CASSLATSSGASYEQYF

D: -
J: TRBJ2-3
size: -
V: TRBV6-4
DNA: TGTGCCAGCAGTCTTGACGGGGAAGGGGATACGCAGTATTTT
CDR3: CASSLDGEGDTQYF

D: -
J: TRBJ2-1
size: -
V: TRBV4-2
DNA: TGTGCCAGCAGCCAAGAACTAGGTGGGAATGAGCAGTTCTTC
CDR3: CASSQELGGNEQFF

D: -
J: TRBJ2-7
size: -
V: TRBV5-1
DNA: TGCGCCAGCCGTGATGGGGTTTCCTACGAGCAGTACTTC
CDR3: CASRDGVSYEQYF

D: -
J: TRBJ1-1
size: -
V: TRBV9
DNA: TGTGCCAGCAGCGTATACGGTGAAAACACTGAAGCTTTCTTT
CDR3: CASSVYGENTEAFF

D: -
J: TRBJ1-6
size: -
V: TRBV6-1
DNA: TGTGCCAGCAGTGAGTCCCTGAGCTCCTATAATTCACCCCTCCACTTT
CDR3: CASSESLSSYNSPLHF

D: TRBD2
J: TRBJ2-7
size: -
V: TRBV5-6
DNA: TGTGCCAGCAGCTTGGTGGCTAGCGGGGGGCCGCCCTACGAGCAGTACTTC
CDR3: CASSLVASGGPPYEQYF

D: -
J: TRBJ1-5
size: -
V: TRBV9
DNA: TGTGCCAGCAGCGGCAATCAGCCCCAGCATTTT
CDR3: CASSGNQPQHF

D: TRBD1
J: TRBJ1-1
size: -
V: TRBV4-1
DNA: TGCGCCAGCAGCCAGGACAGGGGGCTTGATGAAGCTTTCTTT
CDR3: CASSQDRGLDEAFF

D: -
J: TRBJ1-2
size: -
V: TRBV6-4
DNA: TGTGCCAGCAGTGACTCAAGCTATGGCTACACCTTC
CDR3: CASSDSSYGYTF

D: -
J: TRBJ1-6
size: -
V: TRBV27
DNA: TGTGCCAGCAGTTTAAGAGGCTCCCTGGAAAATTCACCCCTCCACTTT
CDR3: CASSLRGSLENSPLHF

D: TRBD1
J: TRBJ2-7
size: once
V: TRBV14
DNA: TGTGCCAGCAGCCACCAGGGGGTTTACGAGCAGTACTTC
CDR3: CASSHQGVYEQYF

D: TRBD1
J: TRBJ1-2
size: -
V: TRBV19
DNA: TGTGCCAGCACCATACGGGGACAGCTGAACTATGGCTACACCTTC
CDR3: CASTIRGQLNYGYTF

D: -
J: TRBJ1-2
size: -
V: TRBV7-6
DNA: TGTGCCAGCAGCTTAGTACCCGCGTCGGGCGGCTACACCTTC
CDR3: CASSLVPASGGYTF

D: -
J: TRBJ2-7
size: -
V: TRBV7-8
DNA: TGTGCCAGCAGCTTAGAAAGCGAGCAGTACTTC
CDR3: CASSLESEQYF

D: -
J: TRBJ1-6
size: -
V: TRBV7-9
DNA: TGTGCCAGCAGCTGGGGAGGGGCAGATAATTCACCCCTCCACTTT
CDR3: CASSWGGADNSPLHF

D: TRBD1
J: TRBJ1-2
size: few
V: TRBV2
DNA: TGTGCCAGATCTCCAGGGGGACCGGGGGGCTACACCTTC
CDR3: CARSPGGPGGYTF

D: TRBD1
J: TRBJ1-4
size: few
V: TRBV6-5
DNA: TGTGCCAGCAGTTACTCCGGGACAGAACATGAAAAACTGTTTTTT
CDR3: CASSYSGTEHEKLFF

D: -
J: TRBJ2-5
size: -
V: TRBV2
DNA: TGTGCCAGCAGTGAGGGGGGCAGGGGGTCTGAGACCCAGTACTTC
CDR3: CASSEGGRGSETQYF

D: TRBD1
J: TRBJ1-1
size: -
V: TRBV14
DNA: TGTGCCAGCAGCCCCGACAGGGGTACTCTAAACACTGAAGCTTTCTTT
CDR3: CASSPDRGTLNTEAFF

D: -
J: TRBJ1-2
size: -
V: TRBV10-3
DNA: TGTGCCATCGGGGGTATCACAGCCTTTAACTATGGCTACACCTTC
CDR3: CAIGGITAFNYGYTF

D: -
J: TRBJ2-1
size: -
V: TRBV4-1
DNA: TGCGCCAGCAGCTCAGACGGATTTGGACAGTTCTTC
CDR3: CASSSDGFGQFF

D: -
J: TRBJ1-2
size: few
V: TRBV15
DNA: TGTGCCACCTCGAGTACCAGGGGTGCCTATGGCTACACCTTC
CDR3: CATSSTRGAYGYTF

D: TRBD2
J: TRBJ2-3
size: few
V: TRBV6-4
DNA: TGTGCCAGCAGTACTAGCGGGGGGGCAGATACGCAGTATTTT
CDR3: CASSTSGGADTQYF

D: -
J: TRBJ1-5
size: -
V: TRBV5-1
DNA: TGCGCCAGCAGCTCGACAGTCGGTCAGCCCCAGCATTTT
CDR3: CASSSTVGQPQHF

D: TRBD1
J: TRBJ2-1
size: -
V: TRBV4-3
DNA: TGCGCCAGCAGCCAAGACGGGACAGGGGAGGGAAATAAGCAGTTCTTC
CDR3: CASSQDGTGEGNKQFF

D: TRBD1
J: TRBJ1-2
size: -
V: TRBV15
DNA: TGTGCCACCAGCAGAGACAGACAGGGATCCACCTATGGCTACACCTTC
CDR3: CATSRDRQGSTYGYTF

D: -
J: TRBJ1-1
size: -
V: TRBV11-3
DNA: TGTGCCAGCAGCTTAAGGGGGTTCGTCACTGAAGCTTTCTTT
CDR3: CASSLRGFVTEAFF

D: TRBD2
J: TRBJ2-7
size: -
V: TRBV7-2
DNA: TGTGCCAGCAGCTTAGGAGCTAGCGGGAGAGGAGAGCAGTACTTC
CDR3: CASSLGASGRGEQYF

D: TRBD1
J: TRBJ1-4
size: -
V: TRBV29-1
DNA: TGCAGCGTTCTTACAGGGGCAACTAATGAAAAACTGTTTTTT
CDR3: CSVLTGATNEKLFF

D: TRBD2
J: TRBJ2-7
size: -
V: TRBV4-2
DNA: TGTGCCAGCAGCCAAGATTTCGGCGGGGGGGCCTACGAGCAGTACTTC
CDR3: CASSQDFGGGAYEQYF

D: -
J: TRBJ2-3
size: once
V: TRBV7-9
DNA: TGTGCCAGCAGCTTAGGAGGGCGCGGGACAGATACGCAGTATTTT
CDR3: CASSLGGRGTDTQYF

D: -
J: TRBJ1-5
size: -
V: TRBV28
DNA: TGTGCCAGCAGGGGTAGCAATCAGCCCCAGCATTTT
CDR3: CASRGSNQPQHF

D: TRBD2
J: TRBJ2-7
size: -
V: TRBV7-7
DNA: TGTGCTAGCAGCTCAGGACTAGCGGGGACCTACGAGCAGTACTTC
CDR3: CASSSGLAGTYEQYF

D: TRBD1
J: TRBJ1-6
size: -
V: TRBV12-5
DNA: TGTGCTAGTGGTTTGGGACAGGGGGGGTATTCACCCCTCCACTTT
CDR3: CASGLGQGGYSPLHF

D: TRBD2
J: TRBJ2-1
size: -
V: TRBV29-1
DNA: TGCAGCGCTGTTTCGCTAGCGGCCGCCTTGGGGGAGCAGTTCTTC
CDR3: CSAVSLAAALGEQFF

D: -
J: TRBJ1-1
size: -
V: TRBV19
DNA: TGTGCCAGTAGTACCTACGGTGGGCACACTGAAGCTTTCTTT
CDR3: CASSTYGGHTEAFF

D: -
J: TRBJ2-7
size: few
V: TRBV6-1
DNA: TGTGCCAGCAGTGAACTCCCCCCGCCCTACGAGCAGTACTTC
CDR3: CASSELPPPYEQYF

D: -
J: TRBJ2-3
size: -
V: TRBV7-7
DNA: TGTGCCAGCAGCCCAGGGGGGACAGCTCACACAGATACGCAGTATTTT
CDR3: CASSPGGTAHTDTQYF

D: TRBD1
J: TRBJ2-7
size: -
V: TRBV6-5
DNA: TGTGCCAGCAGTCGGACAGGCCCCTACGAGCAGTACTTC
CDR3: CASSRTGPYEQYF

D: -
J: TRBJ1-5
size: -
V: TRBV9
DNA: TGTGCCAGCAGCACCGACGGGACACTTAATCAGCCCCAGCATTTT
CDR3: CASSTDGTLNQPQHF

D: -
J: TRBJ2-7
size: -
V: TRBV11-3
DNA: TGTGCCAGCAGCCCTGAAGGGACCTACGAGCAGTACTTC
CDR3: CASSPEGTYEQYF

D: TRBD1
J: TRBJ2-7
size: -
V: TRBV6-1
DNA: TGTGCCAGCAGTTTAGAAGGGACAGGGGTATACGAGCAGTACTTC
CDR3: CASSLEGTGVYEQYF

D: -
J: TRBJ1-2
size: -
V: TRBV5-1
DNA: TGCGCCAGCAGCTTGGAAGGGTACGGCTACACCTTC
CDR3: CASSLEGYGYTF

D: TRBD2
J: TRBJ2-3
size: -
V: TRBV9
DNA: TGTGCCAGCAGCGTAGGGCGGGGGGTTACAGATACGCAGTATTTT
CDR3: CASSVGRGVTDTQYF

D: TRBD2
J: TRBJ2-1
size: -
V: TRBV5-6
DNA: TGTGCCAGCAGCTTGGTTCCTAGCGGTAACAATGAGCAGTTCTTC
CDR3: CASSLVPSGNNEQFF